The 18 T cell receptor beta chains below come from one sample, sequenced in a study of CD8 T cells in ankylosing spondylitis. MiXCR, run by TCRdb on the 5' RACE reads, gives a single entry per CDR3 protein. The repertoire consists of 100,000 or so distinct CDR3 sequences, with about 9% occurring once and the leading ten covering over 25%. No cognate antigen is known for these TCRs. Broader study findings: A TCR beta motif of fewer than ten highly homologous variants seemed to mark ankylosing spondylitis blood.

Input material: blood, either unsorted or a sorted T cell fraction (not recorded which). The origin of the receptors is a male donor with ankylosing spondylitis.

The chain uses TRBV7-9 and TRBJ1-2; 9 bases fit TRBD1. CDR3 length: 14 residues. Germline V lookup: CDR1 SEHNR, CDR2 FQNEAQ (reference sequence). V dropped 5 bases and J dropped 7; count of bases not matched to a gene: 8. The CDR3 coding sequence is TGTGCCAGCAGCGCGAGGGGACAGGGATTTGGCTACACCTTC. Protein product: CASSARGQGFGYTF.

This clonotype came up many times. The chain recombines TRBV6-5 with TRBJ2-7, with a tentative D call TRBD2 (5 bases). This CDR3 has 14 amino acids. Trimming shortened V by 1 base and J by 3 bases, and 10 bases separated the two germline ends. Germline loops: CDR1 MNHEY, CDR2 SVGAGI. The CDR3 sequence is CASSYLREFYEQYF. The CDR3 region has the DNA TGTGCCAGCAGTTACTTGAGGGAATTCTACGAGCAGTACTTC.

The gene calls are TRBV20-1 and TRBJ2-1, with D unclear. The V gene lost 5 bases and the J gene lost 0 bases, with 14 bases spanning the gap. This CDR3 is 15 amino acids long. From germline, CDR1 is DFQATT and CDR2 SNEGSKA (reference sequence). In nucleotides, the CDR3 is TGCAGTGCTCGCTCAGCTAGAAGCTCCTACAATGAGCAGTTCTTC. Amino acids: CSARSARSSYNEQFF.

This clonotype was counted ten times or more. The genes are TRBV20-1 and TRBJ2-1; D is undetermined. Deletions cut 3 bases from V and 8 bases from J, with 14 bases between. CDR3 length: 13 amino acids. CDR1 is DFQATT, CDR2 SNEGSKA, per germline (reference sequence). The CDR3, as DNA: TGCAGTGCTAGGAGCCCCGAATTGGATGAGCAGTTCTTC. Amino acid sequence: CSARSPELDEQFF.

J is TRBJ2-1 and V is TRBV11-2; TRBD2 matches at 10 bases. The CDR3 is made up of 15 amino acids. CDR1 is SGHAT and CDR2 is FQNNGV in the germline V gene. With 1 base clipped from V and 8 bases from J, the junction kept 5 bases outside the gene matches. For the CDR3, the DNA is TGTGCCAGCAGCTTAGCGGGACTAGCGATCGATGAGCAGTTCTTC. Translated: CASSLAGLAIDEQFF.

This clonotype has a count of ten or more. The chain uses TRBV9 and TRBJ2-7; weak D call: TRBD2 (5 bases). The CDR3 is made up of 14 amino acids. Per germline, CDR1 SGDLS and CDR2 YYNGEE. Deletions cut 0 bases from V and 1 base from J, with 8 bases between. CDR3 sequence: CASSVDPGSYEQYF. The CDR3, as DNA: TGTGCCAGCAGCGTAGATCCGGGGTCCTACGAGCAGTACTTC. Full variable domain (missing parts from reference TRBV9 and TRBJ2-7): DSGVTQTPKHLITATGQRVTLRCSPRSGDLSVYWYQQSLDQGLQFLIQYYNGEERAKGNILERFSAQQFPDLHSELNLSSLELGDSALYFCASSVDPGSYEQYFGPGTRLTVT.

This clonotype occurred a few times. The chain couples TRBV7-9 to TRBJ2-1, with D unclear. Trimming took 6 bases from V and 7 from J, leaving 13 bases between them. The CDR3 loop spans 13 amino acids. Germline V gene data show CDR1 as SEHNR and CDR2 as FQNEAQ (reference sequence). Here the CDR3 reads CASRAPDRNEQFF. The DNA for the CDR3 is TGTGCCAGCAGAGCCCCGGATCGGAATGAGCAGTTCTTC.

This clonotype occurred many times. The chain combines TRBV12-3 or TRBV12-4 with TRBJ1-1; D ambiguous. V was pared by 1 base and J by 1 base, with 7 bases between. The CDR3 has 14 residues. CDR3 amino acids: CASSLGAGNTEAFF. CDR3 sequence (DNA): TGTGCCAGCAGTTTAGGGGCAGGGAACACTGAAGCTTTCTTT.

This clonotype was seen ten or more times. CDR3 coding DNA: TGTGCCAGCAGCCAAAGAAGCGGGAGAGGAAATGAGCAGTTCTTC. Translated, it gives CASSQRSGRGNEQFF. The chain is built from TRBV3-1 and TRBJ2-1; the match to TRBD2 covers 8 bases. The CDR3 contains 15 residues. V dropped 2 bases and J dropped 7; count of bases not matched to a gene: 7. The germline gives CDR1 LGHDT, CDR2 YNNKEL (reference sequence).

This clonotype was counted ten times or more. CDR3 bases: TGTGCCACCAGCAGAGAGGGACAGGGAATGACAGATACGCAGTATTTT. Residues: CATSREGQGMTDTQYF. The chain has TRBV15 and TRBJ2-3; 9 positions agree with TRBD1. Germline V CDR1 and CDR2: LNHNV, YYDKDF (reference sequence). V dropped 0 bases and J dropped 3; count of bases not matched to a gene: 4. This CDR3 spans 16 amino acids.

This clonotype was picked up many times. DNA of the CDR3: TGTGCCAGCAGTTCCCTCTACTACGAGCAGTACTTC. This gives the protein CASSSLYYEQYF. The chain has TRBV6-2 or TRBV6-3 and TRBJ2-7; D is uncertain. Germline V gene lookup returns CDR1 MNHEY and CDR2 SVGEGT. The CDR3 is 12 amino acids. Trimming removed 4 bases from V and 3 bases from J, with 7 bases in between.

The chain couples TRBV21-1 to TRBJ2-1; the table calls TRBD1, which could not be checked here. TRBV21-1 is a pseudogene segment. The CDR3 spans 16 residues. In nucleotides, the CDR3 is TGTGCCAACCAGGGAGTGAAAGGGAGCTCCTACAATGAGCAGTTCTTC. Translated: CANQGVKGSSYNEQFF.

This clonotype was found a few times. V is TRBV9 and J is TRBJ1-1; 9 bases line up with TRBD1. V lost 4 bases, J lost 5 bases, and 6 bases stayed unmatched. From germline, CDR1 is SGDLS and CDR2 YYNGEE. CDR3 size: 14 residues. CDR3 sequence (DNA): TGTGCCAGCAGCCTCCCCGGGACAGGGACTGAAGCTTTCTTT. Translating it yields CASSLPGTGTEAFF.

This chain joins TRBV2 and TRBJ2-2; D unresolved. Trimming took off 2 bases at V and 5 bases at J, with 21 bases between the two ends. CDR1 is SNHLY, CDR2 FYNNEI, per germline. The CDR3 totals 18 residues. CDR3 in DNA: TGTGCCAGCAGTGAAAGGCACCATGCTTCCCCGGTTACCGGGGAGCTGTTTTTT. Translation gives CASSERHHASPVTGELFF.

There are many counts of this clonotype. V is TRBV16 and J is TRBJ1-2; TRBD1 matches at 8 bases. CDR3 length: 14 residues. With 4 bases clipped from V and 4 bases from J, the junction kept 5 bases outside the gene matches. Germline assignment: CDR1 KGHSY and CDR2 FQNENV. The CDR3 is CASSLDRATYGYTF. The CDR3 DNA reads TGTGCCAGCAGCCTGGACAGGGCCACCTATGGCTACACCTTC.

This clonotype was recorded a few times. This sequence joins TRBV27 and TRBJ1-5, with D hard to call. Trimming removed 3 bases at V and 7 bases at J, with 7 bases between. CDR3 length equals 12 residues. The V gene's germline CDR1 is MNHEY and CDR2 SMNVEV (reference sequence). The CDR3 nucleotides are TGTGCCAGCAGTTTTGAGGGACAGCCCCAGCATTTT. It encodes CASSFEGQPQHF.

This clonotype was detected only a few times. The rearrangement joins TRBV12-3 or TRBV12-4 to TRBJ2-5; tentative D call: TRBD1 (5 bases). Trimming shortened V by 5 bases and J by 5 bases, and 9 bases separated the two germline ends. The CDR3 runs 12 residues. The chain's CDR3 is CASSTPGETQYF. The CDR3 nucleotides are TGTGCCAGCAGTACCCCAGGGGAGACCCAGTACTTC.

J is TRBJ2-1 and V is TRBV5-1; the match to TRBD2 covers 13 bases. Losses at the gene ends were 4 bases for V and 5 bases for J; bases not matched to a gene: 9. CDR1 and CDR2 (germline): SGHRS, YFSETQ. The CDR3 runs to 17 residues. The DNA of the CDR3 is TGCGCCAGCAGCCCAGGACTAGCGGGAGCTCTTAACAATGAGCAGTTCTTC. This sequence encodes CASSPGLAGALNNEQFF. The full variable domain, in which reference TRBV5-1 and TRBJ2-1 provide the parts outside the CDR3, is KAGVTQTPRYLIKTRGQQVTLSCSPISGHRSVSWYQQTPGQGLQFLFEYFSETQRNKGNFPGRFSGRQFSNSRSEMNVSTLELGDSALYLCASSPGLAGALNNEQFFGPGTRLTVL.